The 20 T cell receptor beta chains below were found in one sample sequenced in a study of metastatic and nonmetastatic thyroid tumors. None of the patients had undergone any treatment ahead of thyroid surgery. TCRdb reanalyzed the PCR reads with MiXCR. The sample contains tens of thousands of clones, roughly 23% of which appear only once. Sequences were obtained from blood. These TCRs come from a male donor with papillary thyroid cancer or a benign thyroid nodule (not recorded which). Some clones in this sample may be carry-over from other donors' samples.

This clone was recorded at least ten times. J is TRBJ1-2 and V is TRBV28, with unresolved D. V was trimmed by 3 bases and J by 2 bases, leaving 7 bases between them. Germline V gives CDR1 MDHEN, CDR2 SYDVKM. CDR3 length equals 13 residues. For the CDR3, the DNA is TGTGCCAGCAGTTTTTCCGAAAACTATGGCTACACCTTC. Protein product: CASSFSENYGYTF.

This sequence joins TRBV20-1 and TRBJ2-7; D unresolved. The V end was cut by 3 bases, the J end by 4 bases, with 16 bases between. The CDR3 is made up of 14 amino acids. The germline V gene has CDR1 DFQATT and CDR2 SNEGSKA (reference sequence). In nucleotides, the CDR3 is TGCAGTGCTAGTATGACTGAGGCCAAGTACGAGCAGTACTTC. Its translation is CSASMTEAKYEQYF.

This clone has at least ten counts. This chain connects TRBV28 to TRBJ2-3; D tentatively reads TRBD1 or TRBD2 (5 bases each). Germline CDR1 is MDHEN and CDR2 is SYDVKM. Between the trimmed V and J ends, which lost 8 bases and 2 bases, there was a span of 11 bases. This CDR3 contains 13 residues. The CDR3 DNA reads as TGTGCCAGCCTACCGGGACCCACAGATACGCAGTATTTT. Translation gives CASLPGPTDTQYF.

The chain links TRBV2 to TRBJ2-3, with TRBD2 matching over 9 bases. Germline V gene sequence: CDR1 SNHLY, CDR2 FYNNEI. The CDR3 length is 14 residues. V dropped 5 bases and J dropped 7; count of bases not matched to a gene: 7. This CDR3 is CASSKLSGGNTQYF. As DNA, the CDR3 is TGTGCCAGCAGTAAACTTAGCGGGGGTAATACGCAGTATTTT.

This clone is termed medium-sized (0.01 to 0.1%). The chain uses TRBV5-1 and TRBJ1-2, with D possibly being TRBD1 (5 bases). Germline V gene sequence: CDR1 SGHRS, CDR2 YFSETQ. CDR3 length: 17 residues. The germline V and J ends were trimmed by 2 bases and 0 bases, with 17 bases remaining between them. In DNA, the CDR3 is TGCGCCAGCAGCTTATTCCCGGGGGAGGACTCTAACTATGGCTACACCTTC. Amino acids: CASSLFPGEDSNYGYTF.

This clone has ten or more counts. Other DNA sequences in the same sample also yield this CDR3. This chain uses TRBV2 with TRBJ2-3; D possibly matches TRBD1 or TRBD2 (5 bases each). This CDR3 region has 15 residues. The V and J ends lost 4 bases and 0 bases respectively, with 11 bases between them. Germline V gene data show CDR1 as SNHLY and CDR2 as FYNNEI. CDR3 bases: TGTGCCAGCAGTGCGGGGACCGCTAGCACAGATACGCAGTATTTT. Its protein product is CASSAGTASTDTQYF.

This clone ranks as medium-sized (0.01 to 0.1%). V usage is TRBV19 and J usage is TRBJ1-1, with no clear D. The CDR3 is 15 amino acids. V lost 4 bases and J lost 1, with 13 bases in between. Germline V gives CDR1 LNHDA, CDR2 SQIVND (reference sequence). This CDR3 is CASSKSRDSNTEAFF. The CDR3, as DNA: TGTGCCAGTAGTAAGAGTCGCGATTCGAACACTGAAGCTTTCTTT.

This clone came up many times. With a much larger clone just one base away, this may be a read error. The CDR3 does not end in the conserved phenylalanine or tryptophan, so this is likely a read error. The chain joins TRBV4-1 to TRBJ1-2; D is perhaps TRBD1 (5 bases). The ends were cut back, 2 bases at V and 2 bases at J, with 9 bases in the middle. The CDR3 length is 14 residues. Germline V gene lookup returns CDR1 MGHRA and CDR2 YSYEKL. DNA for the CDR3: TGCGCCAGCAGCCAACCGGGACGGAACTATGGCTACACCCTC. Protein: CASSQPGRNYGYTL.

This clone has at least ten counts. The chain uses TRBV5-4 and TRBJ2-5, with 9 bases that match TRBD1. Germline V gene data show CDR1 as SGHNT and CDR2 as YYREEE (reference sequence). The CDR3 runs 14 residues. Trimming at V came to 4 bases and at J to 5 bases, leaving 6 bases not matched to a gene. This CDR3 reads CASSGTGGRETQYF. The CDR3 region has the DNA TGTGCCAGCAGCGGAACAGGGGGCCGGGAGACCCAGTACTTC.

As concerns this clone: At one boundary the junction diverges from the germline segment, which might be a read error. The V call is TRBV27, the J call TRBJ2-2, with D possibly being TRBD2 (6 bases). Germline lookup yields CDR1 MNHEY and CDR2 SMNVEV (reference sequence). The CDR3 is 16 amino acids. The CDR3 is CARSPDSPEGPGELFF. The DNA of the CDR3 is TGTGCCCGCAGTCCTGACTCCCCGGAGGGTCCCGGGGAGCTGTTTTTT.

This clone was detected ten times or more. The CDR3 region is CASSFVSSYEQYF. The CDR3 coding sequence is TGTGCCAGCAGCTTTGTGAGCTCCTACGAGCAGTACTTC. The chain employs TRBV7-9 and TRBJ2-7, with no clear D. This CDR3 is built from 13 residues. Trimming took 3 bases from V and 0 from J, leaving 6 bases between them. CDR1 and CDR2 (germline): SEHNR, FQNEAQ (reference sequence).

This clone was counted ten times or more. The chain combines TRBV30 with TRBJ1-3; 9 bases fit TRBD1. The CDR3 contains 12 residues. Looked up from germline, CDR1 is GTSNPN and CDR2 is SVGIG (reference sequence). The junction had 4 bases not matched to a gene; V was cut back by 5 bases and J by 8 bases. CDR3 amino acids: CAWGTGKYTIYF. DNA of the CDR3: TGTGCCTGGGGGACAGGGAAATACACCATATATTTT. Combining the CDR3 with reference TRBV30 and TRBJ1-3 gives the whole variable domain SQTIHQWPATLVQPVGSPLSLECTVEGTSNPNLYWYRQAAGRGLQLLFYSVGIGQISSEVPQNLSASRPQDRQFILSSKKLLLSDSGFYLCAWGTGKYTIYFGEGSWLTVV.

The sample holds many counts of this clone. The same CDR3 can be traced to other DNA sequences in this sample. This chain uses TRBV27 with TRBJ2-7; D unclear. CDR3 size: 11 residues. Trimming stripped 4 bases from V and 7 bases from J, with 8 bases between. CDR1 is MNHEY and CDR2 is SMNVEV in the germline V gene (reference sequence). CDR3 sequence reads: CASSSGYEQYF. Written as DNA, the CDR3 is TGTGCCAGCAGTTCGGGCTATGAGCAGTACTTC.

This clone was seen ten or more times. Other DNA variants within this sample encode the same CDR3. The V gene is TRBV6-6, the J gene TRBJ2-1, with D possibly TRBD2 on 5 matching bases. The germline V gene encodes CDR1 MNHNY and CDR2 SVGAGI (reference sequence). V dropped 0 bases and J dropped 7 bases, with 10 bases sitting between them. The CDR3 runs 14 residues. CDR3 coding DNA: TGTGCCAGCAGTTACTCCCTTGAGGGTAATGAGCAGTTCTTC. Its protein is CASSYSLEGNEQFF.

The gene calls are TRBV27 and TRBJ1-5; D call uncertain. Germline assignment: CDR1 MNHEY and CDR2 SMNVEV (reference sequence). V lost 6 bases, J lost 3 bases, and 15 bases lay in between. The CDR3 totals 15 residues. CDR3 protein: CASSPGWGFNQPQHF. The CDR3 DNA follows: TGTGCCAGCAGCCCGGGATGGGGATTCAATCAGCCCCAGCATTTT.

The table lists this clone with many counts. The chain combines TRBV20-1 with TRBJ2-7; D unresolved. Between the trimmed V and J ends, which lost 0 bases and 0 bases, there was a span of 6 bases. The CDR3 consists of 13 residues. Germline values: CDR1 DFQATT, CDR2 SNEGSKA (reference sequence). The CDR3 coding sequence is TGCAGTGCTAGAGAAACTAACTCCTACGAGCAGTACTTC. Translated: CSARETNSYEQYF.

This clone was seen only a few times. The genes are TRBV28 and TRBJ2-1; D not resolved. Germline CDR1 and CDR2: MDHEN and SYDVKM. The CDR3 has 13 amino acids. V gave up 9 bases and J gave up 0 bases, with 9 bases separating them. For the CDR3, the DNA is TGTGCCAGTACATTAAGCTCCTACAATGAGCAGTTCTTC. The encoded protein is CASTLSSYNEQFF.

At least ten counts were recorded for this clone. V and J are TRBV20-1 and TRBJ2-5; 8 bases map to TRBD1. The CDR3 is 15 amino acids. Per germline, CDR1 DFQATT and CDR2 SNEGSKA (reference sequence). With 5 bases clipped from V and 4 bases from J, the junction kept 12 bases outside the gene matches. The CDR3 here is CSAFPRTGPRETQYF. For the CDR3, the DNA is TGCAGTGCTTTCCCGCGGACAGGGCCGAGAGAGACCCAGTACTTC.

The chain is built from TRBV5-1 and TRBJ2-7; D gene ambiguous. Deletions cut 0 bases from V and 0 bases from J, with 13 bases between. This CDR3 contains 16 residues. CDR1 is SGHRS, CDR2 YFSETQ, per germline. CDR3 protein: CASSLVPRPLSYEQYF. The CDR3 DNA reads as TGCGCCAGCAGCTTGGTTCCCAGGCCCCTCTCCTACGAGCAGTACTTC. The full variable domain, rest sourced from reference TRBV5-1 and TRBJ2-7, is KAGVTQTPRYLIKTRGQQVTLSCSPISGHRSVSWYQQTPGQGLQFLFEYFSETQRNKGNFPGRFSGRQFSNSRSEMNVSTLELGDSALYLCASSLVPRPLSYEQYFGPGTRLTVT.

In this sample, this clone turned up a few times. The chain joins TRBV6-2 or TRBV6-3 to TRBJ2-2; D might be TRBD2 (5 bases). Germline CDR1 reads MNHEY; CDR2 reads SVGEGT. Trimming cost V 2 bases and J 6 bases, with 13 bases left between them. The CDR3 is 15 residues long. The CDR3 nucleotides read TGTGCCAGCAGTTACAGCGCTAGCCCCCCCGGGGAGCTGTTTTTT. It specifies CASSYSASPPGELFF.